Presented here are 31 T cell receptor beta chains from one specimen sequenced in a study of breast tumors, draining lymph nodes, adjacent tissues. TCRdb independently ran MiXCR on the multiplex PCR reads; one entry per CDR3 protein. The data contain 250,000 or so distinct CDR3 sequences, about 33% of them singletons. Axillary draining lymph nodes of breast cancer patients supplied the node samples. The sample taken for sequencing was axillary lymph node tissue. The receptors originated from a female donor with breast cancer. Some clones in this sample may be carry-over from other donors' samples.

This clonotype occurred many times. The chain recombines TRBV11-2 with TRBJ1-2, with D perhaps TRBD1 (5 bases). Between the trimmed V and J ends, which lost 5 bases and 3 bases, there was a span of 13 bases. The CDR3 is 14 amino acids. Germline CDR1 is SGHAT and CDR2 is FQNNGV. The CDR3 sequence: CASSRRQMDYGYTF. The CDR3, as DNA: TGTGCCAGCAGCCGCCGACAGATGGACTATGGCTACACCTTC.

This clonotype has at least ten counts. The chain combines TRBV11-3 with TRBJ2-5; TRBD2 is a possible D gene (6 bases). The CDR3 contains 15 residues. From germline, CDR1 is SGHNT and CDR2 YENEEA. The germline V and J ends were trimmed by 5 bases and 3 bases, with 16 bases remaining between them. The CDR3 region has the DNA TGTGCCAGCAGCCGAGGGAGGAAATTCGAAGAGACCCAGTACTTC. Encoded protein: CASSRGRKFEETQYF.

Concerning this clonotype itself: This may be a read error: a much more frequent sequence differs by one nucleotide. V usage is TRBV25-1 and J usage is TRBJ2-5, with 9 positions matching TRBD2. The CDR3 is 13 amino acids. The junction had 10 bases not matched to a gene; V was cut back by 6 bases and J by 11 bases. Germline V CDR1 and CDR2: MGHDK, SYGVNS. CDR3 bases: TGTGCCAGCAGACATAGCGGGAGCGGTGAGCAGTACTTC. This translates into CASRHSGSGEQYF.

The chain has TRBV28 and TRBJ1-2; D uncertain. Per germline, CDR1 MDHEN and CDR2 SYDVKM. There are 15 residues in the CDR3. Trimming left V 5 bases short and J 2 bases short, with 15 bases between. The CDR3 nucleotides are TGTGCCAGCAGTAGGTCGGGCGGGCTAAACTATGGCTACACCTTC. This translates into CASSRSGGLNYGYTF.

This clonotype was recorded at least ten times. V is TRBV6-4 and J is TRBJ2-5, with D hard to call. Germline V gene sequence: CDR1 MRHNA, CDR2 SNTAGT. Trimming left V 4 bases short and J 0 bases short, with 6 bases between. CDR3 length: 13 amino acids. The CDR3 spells CASSVNHQETQYF. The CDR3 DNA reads TGTGCCAGCAGTGTCAACCACCAAGAGACCCAGTACTTC.

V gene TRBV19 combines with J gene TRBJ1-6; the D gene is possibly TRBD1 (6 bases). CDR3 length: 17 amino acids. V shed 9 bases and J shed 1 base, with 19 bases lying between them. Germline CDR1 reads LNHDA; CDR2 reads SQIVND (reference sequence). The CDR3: CASSLDGGGSYNSPLHF. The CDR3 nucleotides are TGTGCCAGCAGCTTAGATGGAGGGGGGTCCTATAATTCACCCCTCCACTTT. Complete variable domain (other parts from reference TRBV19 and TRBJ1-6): DGGITQSPKYLFRKEGQNVTLSCEQNLNHDAMYWYRQDPGQGLRLIYYSQIVNDFQKGDIAEGYSVSREKKESFPLTVTSAQKNPTAFYLCASSLDGGGSYNSPLHFGNGTRLTVT.

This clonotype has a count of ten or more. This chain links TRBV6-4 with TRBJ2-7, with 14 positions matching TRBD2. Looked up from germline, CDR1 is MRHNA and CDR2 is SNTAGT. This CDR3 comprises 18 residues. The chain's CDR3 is CASMGGLAGDPSSYEQYF. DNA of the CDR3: TGTGCGAGTATGGGGGGACTAGCGGGAGATCCTAGCTCCTACGAGCAGTACTTC.

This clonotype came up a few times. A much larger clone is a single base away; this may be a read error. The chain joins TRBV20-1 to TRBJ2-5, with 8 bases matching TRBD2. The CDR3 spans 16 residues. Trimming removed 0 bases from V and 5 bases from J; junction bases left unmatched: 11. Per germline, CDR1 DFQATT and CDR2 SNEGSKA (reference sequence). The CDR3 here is CSARDLRTSPGETQYF. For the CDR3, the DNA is TGCAGTGCTAGAGATCTAAGGACTAGCCCTGGGGAGACCCAGTACTTC.

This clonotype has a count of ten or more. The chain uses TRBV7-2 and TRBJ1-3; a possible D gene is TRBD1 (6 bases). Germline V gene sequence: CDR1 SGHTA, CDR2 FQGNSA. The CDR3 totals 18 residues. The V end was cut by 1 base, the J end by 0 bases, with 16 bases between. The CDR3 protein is CASSLGAINRASGNTIYF. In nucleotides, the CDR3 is TGTGCCAGCAGCTTAGGGGCCATAAACAGGGCCTCTGGAAACACCATATATTTT.

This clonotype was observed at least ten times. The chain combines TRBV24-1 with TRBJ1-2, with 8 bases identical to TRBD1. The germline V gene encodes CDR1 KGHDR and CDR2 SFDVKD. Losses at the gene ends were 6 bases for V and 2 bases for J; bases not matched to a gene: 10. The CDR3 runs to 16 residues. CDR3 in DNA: TGTGCCACCAGTTCCAGGGGGCGCGATCGGAACTATGGCTACACCTTC. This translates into CATSSRGRDRNYGYTF.

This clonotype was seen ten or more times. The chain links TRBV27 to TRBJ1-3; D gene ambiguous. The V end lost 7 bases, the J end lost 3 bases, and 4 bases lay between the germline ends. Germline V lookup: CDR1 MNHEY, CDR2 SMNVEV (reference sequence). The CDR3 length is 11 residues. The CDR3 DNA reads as TGTGCCAGCAAAAGTGGAAACACCATATATTTT. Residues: CASKSGNTIYF.

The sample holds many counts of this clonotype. DNA of the CDR3: TGTGCCTGGCCAACGTTAAGGACTAGCGGCTCCTACGAGCAGTACTTC. Encoded protein: CAWPTLRTSGSYEQYF. This chain joins TRBV7-8 and TRBJ2-7; 10 bases are a match to TRBD2. Germline CDR1 reads SGHVS; CDR2 reads FQNEAQ. V shed 11 bases and J 0 bases; nucleotides not matched to a gene: 13. The CDR3 totals 16 residues.

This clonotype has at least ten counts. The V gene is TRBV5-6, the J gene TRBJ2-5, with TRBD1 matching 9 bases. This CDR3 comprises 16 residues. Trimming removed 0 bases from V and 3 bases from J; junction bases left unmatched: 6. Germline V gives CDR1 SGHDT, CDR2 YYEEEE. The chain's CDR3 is CASSLVVWTGEETQYF. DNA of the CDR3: TGTGCCAGCAGCTTGGTAGTCTGGACAGGGGAAGAGACCCAGTACTTC.

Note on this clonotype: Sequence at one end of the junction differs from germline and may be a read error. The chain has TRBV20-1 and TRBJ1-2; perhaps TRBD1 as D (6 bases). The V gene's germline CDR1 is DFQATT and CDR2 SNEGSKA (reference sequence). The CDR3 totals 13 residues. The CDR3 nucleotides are TGCGGTGCCAGCAGTTGGGAACAGGGCGGCTACACCTTC. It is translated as CGASSWEQGGYTF.

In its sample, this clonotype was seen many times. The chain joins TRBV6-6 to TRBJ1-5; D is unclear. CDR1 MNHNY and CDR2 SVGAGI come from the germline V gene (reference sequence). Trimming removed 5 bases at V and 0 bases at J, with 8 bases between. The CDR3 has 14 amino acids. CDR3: CASSPTDSNQPQHF. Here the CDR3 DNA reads TGTGCCAGCAGTCCCACAGATAGCAATCAGCCCCAGCATTTT.

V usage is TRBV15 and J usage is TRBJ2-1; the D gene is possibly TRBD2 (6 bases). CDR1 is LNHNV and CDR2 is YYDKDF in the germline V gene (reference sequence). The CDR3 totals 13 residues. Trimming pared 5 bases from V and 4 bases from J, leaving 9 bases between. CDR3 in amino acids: CATSPGTYNEQFF. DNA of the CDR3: TGTGCCACCAGCCCGGGGACTTACAATGAGCAGTTCTTC. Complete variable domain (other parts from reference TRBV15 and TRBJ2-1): DAMVIQNPRYQVTQFGKPVTLSCSQTLNHNVMYWYQQKSSQAPKLLFHYYDKDFNNEADTPDNFQSRRPNTSFCFLDIRSPGLGDTAMYLCATSPGTYNEQFFGPGTRLTVL.

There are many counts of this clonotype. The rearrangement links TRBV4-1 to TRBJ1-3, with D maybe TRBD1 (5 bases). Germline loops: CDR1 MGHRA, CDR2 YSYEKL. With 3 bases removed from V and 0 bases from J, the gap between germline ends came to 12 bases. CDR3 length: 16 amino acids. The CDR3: CASSHGASISGNTIYF. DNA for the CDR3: TGCGCCAGCAGCCACGGGGCCTCAATCTCTGGAAACACCATATATTTT.

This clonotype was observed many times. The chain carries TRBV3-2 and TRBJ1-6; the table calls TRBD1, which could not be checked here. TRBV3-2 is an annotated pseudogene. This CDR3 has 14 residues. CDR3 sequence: CASPSGQHNSPLHF. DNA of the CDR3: TGTGCCAGCCCTTCGGGACAGCATAATTCACCCCTCCACTTT.

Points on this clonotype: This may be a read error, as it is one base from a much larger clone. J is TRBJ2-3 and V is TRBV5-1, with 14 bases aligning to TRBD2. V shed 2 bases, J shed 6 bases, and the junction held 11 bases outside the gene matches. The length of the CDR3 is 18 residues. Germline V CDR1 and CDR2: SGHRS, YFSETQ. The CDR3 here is CASSFPIEGLAGDDTQYF. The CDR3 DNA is TGCGCCAGCAGCTTCCCCATCGAGGGACTAGCGGGAGATGATACGCAGTATTTT.

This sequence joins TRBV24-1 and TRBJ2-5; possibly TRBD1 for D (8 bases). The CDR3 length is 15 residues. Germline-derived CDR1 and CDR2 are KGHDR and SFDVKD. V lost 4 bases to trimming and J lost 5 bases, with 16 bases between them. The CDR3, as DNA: TGTGCCACCAGTGAGAATACAGGGGGAGGGGAGACCCAGTACTTC. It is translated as CATSENTGGGETQYF.

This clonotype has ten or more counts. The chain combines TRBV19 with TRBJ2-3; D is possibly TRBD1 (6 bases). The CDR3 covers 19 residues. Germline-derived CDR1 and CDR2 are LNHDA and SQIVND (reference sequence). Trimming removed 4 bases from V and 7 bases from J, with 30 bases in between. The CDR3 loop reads CASSTPSKRAGDAPHTQYF. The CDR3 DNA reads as TGTGCCAGTAGTACACCCTCAAAAAGAGCAGGGGACGCACCGCATACGCAGTATTTT. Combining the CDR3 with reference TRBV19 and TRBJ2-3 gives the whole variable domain DGGITQSPKYLFRKEGQNVTLSCEQNLNHDAMYWYRQDPGQGLRLIYYSQIVNDFQKGDIAEGYSVSREKKESFPLTVTSAQKNPTAFYLCASSTPSKRAGDAPHTQYFGPGTRLTVL.

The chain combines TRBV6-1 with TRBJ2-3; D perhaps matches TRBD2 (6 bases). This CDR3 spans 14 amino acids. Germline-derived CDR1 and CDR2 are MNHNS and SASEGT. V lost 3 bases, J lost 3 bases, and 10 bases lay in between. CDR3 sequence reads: CASSDDGRTDTQYF. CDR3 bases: TGTGCCAGCAGTGATGACGGGAGAACAGATACGCAGTATTTT.

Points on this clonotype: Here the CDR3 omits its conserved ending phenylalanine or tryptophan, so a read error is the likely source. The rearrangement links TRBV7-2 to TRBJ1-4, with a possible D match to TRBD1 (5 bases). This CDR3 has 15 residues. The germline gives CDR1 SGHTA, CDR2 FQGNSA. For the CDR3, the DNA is TGTGCCGGCAGCTTACAGCAGGGTCGCAATGAAAAACTGTTTCTT. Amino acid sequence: CAGSLQQGRNEKLFL.

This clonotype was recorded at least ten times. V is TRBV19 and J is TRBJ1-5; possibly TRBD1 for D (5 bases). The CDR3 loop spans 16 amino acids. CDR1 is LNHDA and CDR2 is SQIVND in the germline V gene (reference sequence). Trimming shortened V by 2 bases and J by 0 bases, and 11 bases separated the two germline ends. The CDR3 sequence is CASSILDTGSNQPQHF. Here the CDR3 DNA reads TGTGCCAGTAGTATATTGGACACCGGTAGCAATCAGCCCCAGCATTTT.

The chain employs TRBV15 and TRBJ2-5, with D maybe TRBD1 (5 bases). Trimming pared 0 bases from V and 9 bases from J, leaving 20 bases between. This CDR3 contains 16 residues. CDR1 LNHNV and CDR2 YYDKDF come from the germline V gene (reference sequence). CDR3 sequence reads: CATSRDLGQGNQPQYF. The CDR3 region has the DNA TGTGCCACCAGCAGAGATCTGGGCCAGGGCAATCAGCCCCAGTACTTC.

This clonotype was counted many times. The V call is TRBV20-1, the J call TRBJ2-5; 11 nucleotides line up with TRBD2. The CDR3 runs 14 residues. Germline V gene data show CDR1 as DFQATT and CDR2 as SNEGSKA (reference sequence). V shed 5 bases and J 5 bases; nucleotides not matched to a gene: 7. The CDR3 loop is CSAPLAGGRETQYF. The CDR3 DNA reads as TGCAGTGCTCCCCTAGCGGGAGGTCGGGAGACCCAGTACTTC.

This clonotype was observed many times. The CDR3: CASSIGPRVDTGELFF. The CDR3 nucleotides read TGTGCCAGTAGTATAGGACCAAGGGTGGACACCGGGGAGCTGTTTTTT. The chain has TRBV19 and TRBJ2-2; D gene unclear. The CDR3 consists of 16 residues. Germline lookup yields CDR1 LNHDA and CDR2 SQIVND (reference sequence). V was shortened by 1 base and J by 3 bases, with 12 bases between the two germline ends.

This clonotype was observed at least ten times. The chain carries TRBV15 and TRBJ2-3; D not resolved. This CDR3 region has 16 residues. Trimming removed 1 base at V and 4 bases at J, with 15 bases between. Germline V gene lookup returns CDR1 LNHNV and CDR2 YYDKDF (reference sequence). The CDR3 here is CATSRVGIPPPDTQYF. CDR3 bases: TGTGCCACCAGCAGAGTCGGCATCCCACCTCCAGATACGCAGTATTTT.

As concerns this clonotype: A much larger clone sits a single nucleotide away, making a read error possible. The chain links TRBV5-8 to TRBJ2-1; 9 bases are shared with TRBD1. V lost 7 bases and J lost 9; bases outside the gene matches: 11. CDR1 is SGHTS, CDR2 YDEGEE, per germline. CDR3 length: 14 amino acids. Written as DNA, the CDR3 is TGTGCCAGCGGCGGGGGACAGGGCGTCGGTGAGCAGTTCTTC. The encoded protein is CASGGGQGVGEQFF.

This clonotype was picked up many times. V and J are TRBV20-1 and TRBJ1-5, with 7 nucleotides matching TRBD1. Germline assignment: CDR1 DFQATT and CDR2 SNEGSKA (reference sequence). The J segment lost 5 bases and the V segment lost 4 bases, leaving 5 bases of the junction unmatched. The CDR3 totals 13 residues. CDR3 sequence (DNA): TGCAGTGCTAAATGCCAGGGGGATCAGCCCCAGCATTTT. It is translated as CSAKCQGDQPQHF.

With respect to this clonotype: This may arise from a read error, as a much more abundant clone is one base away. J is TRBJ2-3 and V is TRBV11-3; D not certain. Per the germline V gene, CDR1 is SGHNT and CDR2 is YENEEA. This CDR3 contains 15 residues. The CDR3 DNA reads TGTGCCAGCAGCCCGCTGGGCGACCGCACAGATACGCAGGATTTT. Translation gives CASSPLGDRTDTQDF. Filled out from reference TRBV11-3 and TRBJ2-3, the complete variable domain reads EAGVVQSPRYKIIEKKQPVAFWCNPISGHNTLYWYLQNLGQGPELLIRYENEEAVDDSQLPKDRFSAERLKGVDSTLKIQPAELGDSAVYLCASSPLGDRTDTQDFGPGTRLTVL.